What follows is one TCR beta chain and its context. As yet, its antigen is unknown. Time point denoted: pretreatment peripheral blood. The sample is drawn from a study of PD-L1 blockade in urothelial cancer. Study as a whole: Of 29 to 30 patients, almost 26 were males with bladder-origin urothelial cancer. Between 0 and 3 prior chemotherapy regimens had been given to patients. Blood gave a median roughly 140,000 T cells. Whole-study findings and limits: Tumor-linked clones in blood grew more by 3 weeks in durable-benefit patients.

Profiling relied on immunoSEQ multiplex PCR, and the TCRdb table lists in-frame clones only, not all of them. The data show 72,000 or so clones, with 86% seen just once and 15% held by the top ten. The CDR3 has 15 amino acids. With 6 bases clipped from V and 4 bases from J, the junction kept 7 bases outside the gene matches. CDR1 is KGHSH and CDR2 is LQKENI in the germline V gene. This clonotype was obtained from a man aged 60 to 69 with urothelial cancer. The chain has TRBV18 and TRBJ2-1; 9 nucleotides agree with TRBD2. Here the sequenced sample was PBMCs, taken around atezolizumab (anti-PD-L1) treatment. The CDR3: CASSLAGGAYNEQFF. The CDR3 DNA reads TGTGCCAGCTCCCTGGCGGGGGGGGCATACAATGAGCAGTTCTTC.